These T cell receptor beta chains were read from a single sample in a study of monozygotic twins with inflammatory bowel disease. Each CDR3 protein gets one entry in TCRdb, which reprocessed the 5' RACE reads and gives no DNA. Its table lists approximately 400,000 distinct CDR3 sequences. Sequencing was done on a sample of blood. These receptors came from a human donor with ulcerative colitis or Crohn's disease, or a healthy co-twin of an affected twin (not recorded which). CDR3s include the opening cysteine and the closing phenylalanine or tryptophan.

J gene	V gene	CDR3 protein
TRBJ1-1	TRBV28	CASSWTGGRTEAFF
TRBJ1-1	TRBV12-3/TRBV12-4	CASTHNFDTEAFF
TRBJ1-1	TRBV20-1	CSARDLRGSTEAFF
TRBJ1-1	TRBV2	CASRRVGVDEAFF
TRBJ2-1	TRBV6-2/TRBV6-3	CASSQSTSRLGYEQFF
TRBJ2-2	TRBV5-1	CASSHQDIGTGELFF
TRBJ1-5	TRBV16	CASSRTRGRQGGPSSNQPQHF
TRBJ1-4	TRBV7-9	CASNIWPTNEKLFF
TRBJ2-3	TRBV29-1	CSVEDWGRSDTQYF
TRBJ1-5	TRBV27	CASSFRRGVEWPQHF
TRBJ2-1	TRBV5-1	CASSKAGTNNEQFF
TRBJ1-5	TRBV2	CASTRTGSSNQPQHF
TRBJ2-3	TRBV6-5	CASSFDRADTQYF
TRBJ1-1	TRBV29-1	CSTPGQTNTEAFF
TRBJ2-5	TRBV7-2	CASKGSGGKETQYF
TRBJ1-1	TRBV30	CAWSVRNTEAFF
TRBJ2-5	TRBV6-1	CASSRSGGIQETQYF
TRBJ2-2	TRBV25-1	CASSGPGQGEDTGELFF
TRBJ2-5	TRBV4-2	CASSQDGAASGGETQYF
TRBJ2-5	TRBV6-4	CASSGQETQYF
TRBJ2-5	TRBV7-2	CASSSGPGTERETQYF